This T cell receptor (beta chain) is from a study of T cell clonality in common variable immunodeficiency. As for this clone: Antigen unknown. The read falls 3 residues short of the CDR3 end, and the missing part is taken from the germline J gene.

V was shortened by 3 bases and J by 4 bases, with 9 bases between the two germline ends. The CDR3 sequence is 13 residues long. Germline V gene data show CDR1 as MNHNS and CDR2 as SASEGT. Blood samples were heparinized, about 4.5 to 8 ml per donor. Generated by immunoSEQ multiplex PCR, the TCRdb table keeps only in-frame clones and is missing some. The record shows more than 10,000 clones for this sample, with no singletons present. Study-level findings and limits: Fewer deletions and N-nucleotide insertions were reportedly seen in common variable immunodeficiency TCR beta sequences. CVID subjects showed higher TCRbeta clonality than healthy controls.

The sequence was obtained from a human donor with common variable immunodeficiency. The sample comprised peripheral blood mononuclear cells. This chain links TRBV6-1 with TRBJ1-2; D might be TRBD1 (5 bases). CDR3 DNA (partial): TGTGCCAGCAGTGAGGACATAGTCTATGGC. Its translation: CASSEDIVYG. The full CDR3 protein is CASSEDIVYGYTF.